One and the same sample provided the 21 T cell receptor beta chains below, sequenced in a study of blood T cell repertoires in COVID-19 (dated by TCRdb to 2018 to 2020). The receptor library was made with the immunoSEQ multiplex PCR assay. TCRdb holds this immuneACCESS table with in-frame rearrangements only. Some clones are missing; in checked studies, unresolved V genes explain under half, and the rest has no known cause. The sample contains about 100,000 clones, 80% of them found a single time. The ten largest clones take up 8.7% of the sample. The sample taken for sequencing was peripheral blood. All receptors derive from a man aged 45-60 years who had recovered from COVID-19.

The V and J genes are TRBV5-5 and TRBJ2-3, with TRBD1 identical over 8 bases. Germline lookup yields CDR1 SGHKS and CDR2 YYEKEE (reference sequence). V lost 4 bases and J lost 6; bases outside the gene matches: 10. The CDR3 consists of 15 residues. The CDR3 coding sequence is TGTGCCAGCAGCCCTACAGGGGGGTCTTTCGATACGCAGTATTTT. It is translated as CASSPTGGSFDTQYF.

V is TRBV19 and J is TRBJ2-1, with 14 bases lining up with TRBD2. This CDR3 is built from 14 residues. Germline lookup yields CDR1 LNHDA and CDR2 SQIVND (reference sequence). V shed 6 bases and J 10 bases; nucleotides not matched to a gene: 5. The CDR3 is CASRPGLAGGEQFF. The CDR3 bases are TGTGCCAGTAGACCAGGACTAGCGGGAGGAGAGCAGTTCTTC.

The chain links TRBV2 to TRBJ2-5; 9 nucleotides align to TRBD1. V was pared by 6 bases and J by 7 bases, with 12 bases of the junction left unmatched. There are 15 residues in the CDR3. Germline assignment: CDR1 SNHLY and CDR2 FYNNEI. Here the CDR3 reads CASSLERDRVGTQYF. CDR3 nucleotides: TGTGCCAGCAGCCTTGAAAGGGACAGGGTGGGGACCCAGTACTTC.

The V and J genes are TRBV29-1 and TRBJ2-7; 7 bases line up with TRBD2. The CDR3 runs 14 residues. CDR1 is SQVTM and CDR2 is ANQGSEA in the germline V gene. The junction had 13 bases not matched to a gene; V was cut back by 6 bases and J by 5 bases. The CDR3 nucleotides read TGCAGCGTGCAAGGGAGGGGATTCCGGGACGAGCAGTACTTC. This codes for CSVQGRGFRDEQYF.

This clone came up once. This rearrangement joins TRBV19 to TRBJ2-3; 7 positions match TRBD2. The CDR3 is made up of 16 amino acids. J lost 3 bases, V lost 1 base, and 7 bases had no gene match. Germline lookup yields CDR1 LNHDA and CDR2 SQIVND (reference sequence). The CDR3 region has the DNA TGTGCCAGTAGTATAGTCGGGAGGCTTAGGACAGATACGCAGTATTTT. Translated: CASSIVGRLRTDTQYF.

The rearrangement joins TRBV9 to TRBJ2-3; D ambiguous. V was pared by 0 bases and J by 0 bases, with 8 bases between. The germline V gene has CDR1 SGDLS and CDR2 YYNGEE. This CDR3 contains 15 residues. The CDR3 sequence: CASSVGTTSTDTQYF. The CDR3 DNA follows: TGTGCCAGCAGCGTAGGAACTACTAGCACAGATACGCAGTATTTT.

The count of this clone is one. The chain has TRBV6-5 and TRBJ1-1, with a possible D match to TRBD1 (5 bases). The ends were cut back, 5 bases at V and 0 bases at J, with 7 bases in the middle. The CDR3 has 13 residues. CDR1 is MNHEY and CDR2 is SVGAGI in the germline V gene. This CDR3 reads CASSRGVNTEAFF. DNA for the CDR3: TGTGCCAGCAGTCGGGGGGTGAACACTGAAGCTTTCTTT.

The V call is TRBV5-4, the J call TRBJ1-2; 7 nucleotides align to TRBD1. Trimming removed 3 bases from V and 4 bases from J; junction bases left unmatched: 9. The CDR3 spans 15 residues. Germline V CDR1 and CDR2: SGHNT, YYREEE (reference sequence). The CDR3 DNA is TGTGCCAGCAGCTCCCCGAGACAGGGAGGCTATGGCTACACCTTC. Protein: CASSSPRQGGYGYTF.

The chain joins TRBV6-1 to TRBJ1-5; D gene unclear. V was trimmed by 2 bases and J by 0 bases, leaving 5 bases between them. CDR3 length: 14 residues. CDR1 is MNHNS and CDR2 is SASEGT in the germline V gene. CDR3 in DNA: TGTGCCAGCAGTGAAACACCTAGCAATCAGCCCCAGCATTTT. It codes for CASSETPSNQPQHF.

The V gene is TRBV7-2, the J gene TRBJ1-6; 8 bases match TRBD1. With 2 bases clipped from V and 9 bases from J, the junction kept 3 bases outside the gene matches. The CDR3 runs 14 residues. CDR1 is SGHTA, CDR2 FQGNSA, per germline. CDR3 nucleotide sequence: TGTGCCAGCAGCTTACAGGGGGCAGGTTCACCCCTCCACTTT. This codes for CASSLQGAGSPLHF.

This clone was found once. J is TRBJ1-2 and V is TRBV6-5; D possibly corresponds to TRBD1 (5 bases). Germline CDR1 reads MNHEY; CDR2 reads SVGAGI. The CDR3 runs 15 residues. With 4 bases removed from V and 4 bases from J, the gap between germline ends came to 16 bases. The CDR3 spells CASSSRGIGRYGYTF. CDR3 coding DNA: TGTGCCAGCAGTTCTCGGGGGATAGGCCGCTATGGCTACACCTTC.

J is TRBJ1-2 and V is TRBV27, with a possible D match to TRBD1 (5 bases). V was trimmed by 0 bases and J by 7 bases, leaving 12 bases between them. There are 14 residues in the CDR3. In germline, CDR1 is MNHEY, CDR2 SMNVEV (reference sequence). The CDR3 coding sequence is TGTGCCAGCAGTTTATCCTGGCAGGGTGGTGGCTACACCTTC. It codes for CASSLSWQGGGYTF.

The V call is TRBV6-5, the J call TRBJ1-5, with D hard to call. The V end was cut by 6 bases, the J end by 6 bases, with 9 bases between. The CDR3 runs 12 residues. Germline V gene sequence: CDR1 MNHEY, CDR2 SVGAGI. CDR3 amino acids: CASSPRGQPQHF. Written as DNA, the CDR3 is TGTGCCAGCAGCCCCAGAGGTCAGCCCCAGCATTTT.

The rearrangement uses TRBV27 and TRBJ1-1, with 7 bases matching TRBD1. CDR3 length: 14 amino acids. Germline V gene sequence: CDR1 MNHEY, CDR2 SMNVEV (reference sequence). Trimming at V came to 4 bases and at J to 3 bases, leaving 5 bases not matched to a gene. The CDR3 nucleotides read TGTGCCAGCAGTTCAGCACAGGGGTACACTGAAGCTTTCTTT. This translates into CASSSAQGYTEAFF.

The CDR3 loop is CASSLDGGTHGEQYF. The CDR3 region has the DNA TGTGCCAGCAGCTTAGATGGCGGGACCCACGGCGAGCAGTACTTC. The J gene is TRBJ2-7, the V gene TRBV11-3, with D perhaps TRBD2 (6 bases). Germline CDR1 and CDR2: SGHNT and YENEEA. The CDR3 consists of 15 residues. The V end was cut by 0 bases, the J end by 6 bases, with 15 bases between.

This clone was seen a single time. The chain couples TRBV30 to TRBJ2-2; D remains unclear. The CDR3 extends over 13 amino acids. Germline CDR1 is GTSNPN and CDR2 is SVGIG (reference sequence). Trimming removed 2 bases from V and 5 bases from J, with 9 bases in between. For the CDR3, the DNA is TGTGCCTGGAGTTTGTTACTAACCGGGGAGCTGTTTTTT. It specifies CAWSLLLTGELFF.

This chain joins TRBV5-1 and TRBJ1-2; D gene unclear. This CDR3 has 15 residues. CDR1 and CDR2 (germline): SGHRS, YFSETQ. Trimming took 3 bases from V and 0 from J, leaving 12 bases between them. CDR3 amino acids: CASSWARDTNYGYTF. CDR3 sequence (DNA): TGCGCCAGCAGCTGGGCCCGGGATACTAACTATGGCTACACCTTC.

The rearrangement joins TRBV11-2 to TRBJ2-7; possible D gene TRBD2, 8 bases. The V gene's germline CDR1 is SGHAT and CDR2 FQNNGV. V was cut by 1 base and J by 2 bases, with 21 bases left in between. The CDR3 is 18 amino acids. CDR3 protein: CASSLARGAGGAPYEQYF. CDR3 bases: TGTGCCAGCAGCTTAGCCAGGGGGGCCGGGGGGGCCCCCTACGAGCAGTACTTC.

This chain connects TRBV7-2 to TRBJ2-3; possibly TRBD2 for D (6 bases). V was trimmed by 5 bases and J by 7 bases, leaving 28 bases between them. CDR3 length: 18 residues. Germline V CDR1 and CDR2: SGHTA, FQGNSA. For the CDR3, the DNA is TGTGCCAGCAGCGCCGCTTCCGGGACTCCCTTGTCAACACATACGCAGTATTTT. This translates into CASSAASGTPLSTHTQYF.

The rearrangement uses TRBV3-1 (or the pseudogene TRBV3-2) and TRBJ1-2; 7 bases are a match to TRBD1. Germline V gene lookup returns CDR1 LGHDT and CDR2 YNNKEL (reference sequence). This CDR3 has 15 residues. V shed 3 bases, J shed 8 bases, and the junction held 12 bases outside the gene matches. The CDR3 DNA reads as TGTGCCAGCAGCCACGCCGTGACAGGGACGAGGGGCTACACCTTC. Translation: CASSHAVTGTRGYTF.

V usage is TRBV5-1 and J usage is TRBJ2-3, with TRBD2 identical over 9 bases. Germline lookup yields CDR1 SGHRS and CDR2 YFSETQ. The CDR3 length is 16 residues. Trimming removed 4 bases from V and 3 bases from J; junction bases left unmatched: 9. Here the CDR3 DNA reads TGCGCCAGCAGCCAGGCTCTAGCGGGGATGACAGATACGCAGTATTTT. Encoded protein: CASSQALAGMTDTQYF. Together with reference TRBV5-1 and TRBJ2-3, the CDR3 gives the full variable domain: KAGVTQTPRYLIKTRGQQVTLSCSPISGHRSVSWYQQTPGQGLQFLFEYFSETQRNKGNFPGRFSGRQFSNSRSEMNVSTLELGDSALYLCASSQALAGMTDTQYFGPGTRLTVL.